This T cell receptor beta chain originates from a study of blood T cell repertoires in COVID-19. V lost 5 bases to trimming and J lost 4 bases; unmatched junction nucleotides: 13. The CDR3 has 16 amino acids. Germline loops: CDR1 SGHAT, CDR2 FQNNGV. Under the authors' procedure: Nucleated cell counts were estimated from reference gene primer amplification. Measured with immunoSEQ multiplex PCR; TCRdb has only the in-frame clones, and not every one. D and trimming were read from the DNA, whereas the V and J calls and clone size are those reported in that table. The table records 200,000 to 300,000 clones, about 90% of them present only once.

V is TRBV11-2 and J is TRBJ1-2; 7 nucleotides agree with TRBD1. This sequence originates from a woman in her thirties or forties who had recovered from COVID-19. The sample consisted of peripheral blood. CDR3 loop: CASSPRTGTEIYGYTF. In DNA, the CDR3 is TGTGCCAGCAGCCCTCGCACCGGGACAGAGATCTATGGCTACACCTTC.